The 8 T cell receptor beta chains below come from one sample, sequenced in a study of regulatory T cells in long-lasting Graves disease. The time point: persistent/refractory GD, antithyroid drugs over 5 years with positive TRAb. Extracted PBMC RNA gave rise to the TCR library. Arm-PCR of CDR3 regions with iRepertoire HTBI primers generated TCR beta libraries. One entry per CDR3 protein results from TCRdb running MiXCR on the multiplex PCR reads. The data hold roughly 450,000 distinct CDR3 sequences, with around 21% observed a single time. The sequencing used peripheral blood mononuclear cells (PBMCs), collected when the disease was refractory, from a patient treated with antithyroid drugs. These receptors came from a female donor with Graves disease.

The chain recombines TRBV28 with TRBJ2-1, with TRBD2 identical over 12 bases. The V gene end was trimmed by 4 bases and the J gene end by 4 bases; junction bases not matched to a gene: 2. The V gene's germline CDR1 is MDHEN and CDR2 SYDVKM. This CDR3 spans 15 amino acids. The CDR3 nucleotides are TGTGCCAGCAGTTACCTAGCGGGAGGGTACAATGAGCAGTTCTTC. It codes for CASSYLAGGYNEQFF.

This sequence joins TRBV27 and TRBJ1-2, with TRBD1 as a possible D gene (6 bases). The germline CDR1 and CDR2 sequences are MNHEY and SMNVEV (reference sequence). The CDR3 sequence is 13 residues long. V lost 6 bases to trimming and J lost 4 bases, with 12 bases between them. In DNA, the CDR3 is TGTGCCAGCAGCCCGACAGGCAGCTATGGCTACACCTTC. It specifies CASSPTGSYGYTF.

The table lists this clonotype with many counts. The chain carries TRBV20-1 and TRBJ1-2; no clear D gene. The CDR3 loop spans 13 amino acids. Germline V gene sequence: CDR1 DFQATT, CDR2 SNEGSKA (reference sequence). V dropped 0 bases and J dropped 3 bases, with 8 bases sitting between them. CDR3 nucleotide sequence: TGCAGTGCTAGAGATAACACAGACTATGGCTACACCTTC. It yields the protein CSARDNTDYGYTF.

This clonotype was observed many times. This chain links TRBV18 with TRBJ1-2, with D perhaps matching TRBD1 (6 bases). Trimming left V 2 bases short and J 8 bases short, with 9 bases between. This CDR3 has 12 residues. From germline, CDR1 is KGHSH and CDR2 LQKENI. The CDR3 nucleotides are TGTGCCAGCTCACCATCAGGGGCCGGCTACACCTTC. Its translation: CASSPSGAGYTF.

This clonotype showed up many times. This rearrangement joins TRBV5-6 to TRBJ2-5; 9 bases are a match to TRBD2. Germline trimming cut 2 bases from V and 6 bases from J; bases unmatched to any gene: 11. CDR1 is SGHDT, CDR2 YYEEEE, per germline. The CDR3 totals 16 residues. Here the CDR3 reads CASSFKINSGSKTQYF. The CDR3, as DNA: TGTGCCAGCAGCTTTAAAATAAATAGCGGGAGCAAGACCCAGTACTTC.

This clonotype was observed at least ten times. The rearrangement joins TRBV13 to TRBJ2-7, with 8 bases matching TRBD2. Germline assignment: CDR1 PRHDT and CDR2 FYEKMQ (reference sequence). This CDR3 contains 14 residues. V lost 5 bases to trimming and J lost 5 bases; unmatched junction nucleotides: 8. CDR3 loop: CASSPGTSVNEQYF. The CDR3 DNA sequence: TGTGCCAGCAGCCCAGGGACTAGTGTCAACGAGCAGTACTTC.

This clonotype appeared many times. The chain employs TRBV4-1 and TRBJ2-2; D uncertain. The germline gives CDR1 MGHRA, CDR2 YSYEKL. The CDR3 extends over 12 amino acids. V gave up 2 bases and J gave up 6 bases, with 4 bases separating them. CDR3 bases: TGCGCCAGCAGCCAACTACCCGGGGAGCTGTTTTTT. This codes for CASSQLPGELFF.

In this sample, this clonotype turned up many times. The V gene is TRBV2, the J gene TRBJ1-2, with D unclear. Deletions cut 3 bases from V and 3 bases from J, with 11 bases between. Germline values: CDR1 SNHLY, CDR2 FYNNEI. The CDR3 consists of 14 residues. The CDR3 is CASSELGYDYGYTF. CDR3 DNA sequence: TGTGCCAGCAGTGAGTTGGGGTATGACTATGGCTACACCTTC.